What follows are 7 T cell receptor beta chains derived from one specimen sequenced in a study of T cells after yellow fever vaccination. TCRdb redid the calling of the 5' RACE reads with MiXCR, one entry per CDR3 protein. Here the sample spans over 150,000 distinct CDR3 sequences, approximately 6.2% being singletons. The source material was CD4+ T cells sorted from PBMCs, sampled on the day of the first yellow fever vaccination. These receptors were collected from a man younger than 35 who received the YFV17D yellow fever vaccine.

This clonotype has a count of ten or more. The J gene is TRBJ1-6, the V gene TRBV9, with a tentative D call TRBD1 (6 bases). The germline V and J ends were trimmed by 3 bases and 9 bases, with 13 bases remaining between them. The CDR3 spans 14 residues. The germline V gene encodes CDR1 SGDLS and CDR2 YYNGEE. DNA of the CDR3: TGTGCCAGCAGCGGGACGGGGGCTCGTTCACCCCTCCACTTT. Translation gives CASSGTGARSPLHF.

This clonotype has ten or more counts. This chain links TRBV4-3 with TRBJ1-5; no definite D call. Germline loops: CDR1 LGHNA, CDR2 YSLEER. V was cut by 0 bases and J by 3 bases, with 9 bases left in between. The CDR3 loop spans 15 amino acids. CDR3 loop: CASSQDPTINQPQHF. The CDR3 DNA is TGCGCCAGCAGCCAAGATCCCACGATCAATCAGCCCCAGCATTTT.

This clonotype was picked up many times. This chain connects TRBV7-9 to TRBJ1-4; D is ambiguous. The CDR3 loop spans 14 amino acids. The germline V and J ends were trimmed by 5 bases and 5 bases, with 12 bases remaining between them. Germline CDR1 reads SEHNR; CDR2 reads FQNEAQ (reference sequence). The CDR3 DNA reads TGTGCCAGCAGCCCGCGGAGAGGGAATGAAAAACTGTTTTTT. Its translation is CASSPRRGNEKLFF.

The sample holds a few counts of this clonotype. The chain joins TRBV5-1 to TRBJ2-1; TRBD2 aligns across 15 bases. V trimming: 8 bases; J trimming: 5 bases; junction bases outside the gene matches: 2. Germline CDR1 and CDR2: SGHRS and YFSETQ. CDR3 length: 14 amino acids. The CDR3 sequence is CASRTSGGDNEQFF. CDR3 nucleotides: TGCGCCAGTCGGACTAGCGGGGGGGACAATGAGCAGTTCTTC.

This clonotype came up a few times. This rearrangement joins TRBV6-5 to TRBJ2-1; D not certain. There are 16 residues in the CDR3. Germline V lookup: CDR1 MNHEY, CDR2 SVGAGI. Trimming shortened V by 6 bases and J by 0 bases, and 15 bases separated the two germline ends. CDR3 region: CASRKKPRSSYNEQFF. In DNA form, the CDR3 reads TGTGCCAGCAGAAAAAAACCGAGAAGCTCCTACAATGAGCAGTTCTTC.

This clonotype turned up a few times. The chain carries TRBV30 and TRBJ2-1, with D possibly matching TRBD2 (5 bases). Deletions cut 0 bases from V and 10 bases from J, with 13 bases between. The CDR3 covers 13 residues. Germline CDR1 and CDR2: GTSNPN and SVGIG (reference sequence). CDR3 region: CAWSVQRGMEQFF. CDR3 coding DNA: TGTGCCTGGAGTGTACAACGGGGAATGGAGCAGTTCTTC.

This clonotype was recorded many times. The chain uses TRBV5-1 and TRBJ1-1; D not certain. CDR3 length: 14 amino acids. Between the trimmed V and J ends, which lost 5 bases and 1 base, there was a span of 12 bases. Per the germline V gene, CDR1 is SGHRS and CDR2 is YFSETQ. The CDR3 sequence is CASRLGGENTEAFF. For the CDR3, the DNA is TGCGCCAGCAGGCTTGGTGGGGAGAACACTGAAGCTTTCTTT.